A selection of T cell receptor beta chains follows, all from one sample in a study of shared clonotypes between healthy human individuals. The data were produced by immunoSEQ multiplex PCR, yet TCRdb's version contains in-frame clones alone and is incomplete. Of hundreds of thousands of clones listed, nearly 95% are singletons. Sample: naive CD8+ T cells sorted from blood. These receptors all stem from a man in his thirties or forties in good health. Each CDR3 is given with its conserved first and last residue. D genes are given only for firm matches. The listing skips clone size in some rows; elsewhere it reads once, few, many or a size class.

abundance | j_gene | v_gene | d_gene | CDR3aa | CDR3nt
NA | TRBJ2-2 | TRBV10-3 | NA | CAITGHPGELFF | TGTGCCATCACGGGCCATCCCGGGGAGCTGTTTTTT
NA | TRBJ2-7 | TRBV27 | TRBD2 | CASSYSAGTSNVEQYF | TGTGCCAGCAGTTACTCCGCCGGGACTAGCAACGTCGAGCAGTACTTC
NA | TRBJ1-3 | TRBV4-3 | TRBD1 | CASSQDSTGYGNTIYF | TGCGCCAGCAGCCAAGACTCGACAGGGTATGGAAACACCATATATTTT
NA | TRBJ1-2 | TRBV28 | TRBD1 | CASSPRDSHNYGYTF | TGTGCCAGCAGTCCACGGGACAGCCACAACTATGGCTACACCTTC
NA | TRBJ1-2 | TRBV9 | TRBD1 | CASSVGSGTANGYTF | TGTGCCAGCAGCGTGGGATCCGGGACAGCGAATGGCTACACCTTC
NA | TRBJ2-7 | TRBV7-6 | TRBD2 | CASSLGLAGISYEQYF | TGTGCCAGCAGCTTAGGACTAGCGGGAATCTCCTACGAGCAGTACTTC
NA | TRBJ2-3 | TRBV7-6 | NA | CASSALAASTDTQYF | TGTGCCAGCAGCGCCCTAGCAGCCAGCACAGATACGCAGTATTTT
few | TRBJ2-2 | TRBV7-9 | NA | CASSPSSGELFF | TGTGCCAGCAGCCCGTCCTCCGGGGAGCTGTTTTTT
NA | TRBJ2-1 | TRBV29-1 | TRBD2 | CSVLAGGSFF | TGCAGCGTACTAGCGGGAGGGTCGTTCTTC
NA | TRBJ2-1 | TRBV5-6 | TRBD2 | CASSWGLARKRNEQFF | TGTGCCAGCAGCTGGGGACTAGCGAGGAAGCGGAATGAGCAGTTCTTC
many | TRBJ2-7 | TRBV13 | NA | CASSLGTSYEQYF | TGTGCCAGCAGCCTCGGGACTTCCTACGAGCAGTACTTC
NA | TRBJ2-1 | TRBV11-1 | NA | CASSSPGWDNEQFF | TGTGCCAGCAGCTCCCCGGGGTGGGACAATGAGCAGTTCTTC
NA | TRBJ2-3 | TRBV7-9 | TRBD1 | CASSLYLTTGSTDTQYF | TGTGCCAGCAGCTTATACCTTACGACAGGGAGCACAGATACGCAGTATTTT
NA | TRBJ2-3 | TRBV4-1 | TRBD2 | CASSPWGGSTDTQYF | TGCGCCAGCAGTCCTTGGGGGGGGAGCACAGATACGCAGTATTTT
NA | TRBJ2-1 | TRBV5-6 | TRBD2 | CASSFAGVGRNEQFF | TGTGCCAGCAGCTTCGCGGGAGTCGGTCGCAATGAGCAGTTCTTC
NA | TRBJ2-7 | TRBV7-9 | TRBD1 | CASSYRGSYEQYF | TGTGCCAGCAGCTACAGGGGTTCCTACGAGCAGTACTTC
NA | TRBJ1-2 | TRBV29-1 | NA | CSVEDLSGIYGHTF | TGCAGCGTTGAAGATCTATCGGGAATCTATGGCCACACCTTC
NA | TRBJ2-1 | TRBV20-1 | NA | CSASLQGLFF | TGCAGTGCTAGTCTCCAGGGTCTGTTCTTC
few | TRBJ2-7 | TRBV27 | NA | CASTWTASAEQYF | TGTGCCAGCACGTGGACAGCCTCGGCCGAGCAGTACTTC
NA | TRBJ1-5 | TRBV7-9 | NA | CASSLGREGYRQPQHF | TGTGCCAGCAGCTTAGGCAGGGAGGGGTATAGGCAGCCCCAGCATTTT
NA | TRBJ2-6 | TRBV7-7 | TRBD2 | CASSFDLAGAIGANVLTF | TGTGCCAGCAGCTTTGACCTAGCGGGAGCTATTGGGGCCAACGTCCTGACTTTC
NA | TRBJ2-1 | TRBV29-1 | TRBD2 | CSVDVPSGRYNEQFF | TGCAGCGTTGATGTCCCTAGCGGGAGATACAATGAGCAGTTCTTC
once | TRBJ1-2 | TRBV28 | NA | CASSLGGYGYGYTF | TGTGCCAGCAGTTTGGGGGGGTACGGCTATGGCTACACCTTC
NA | TRBJ2-1 | TRBV7-9 | NA | CASSLARVAYNEQFF | TGTGCCAGCAGCTTAGCGCGGGTGGCTTACAATGAGCAGTTCTTC
NA | TRBJ2-1 | TRBV29-1 | NA | CSGGDVYNEQFF | TGCAGCGGGGGAGACGTATACAATGAGCAGTTCTTC
NA | TRBJ1-1 | TRBV11-2 | NA | CASSLVSAEAFF | TGTGCCAGCAGCTTAGTTTCGGCGGAAGCTTTCTTT
NA | TRBJ2-1 | TRBV19 | NA | CASSIEGGTPIYNEQFF | TGTGCCAGTAGTATTGAGGGGGGGACACCAATCTACAATGAGCAGTTCTTC
NA | TRBJ2-1 | TRBV2 | TRBD2 | CAIKVAGVSHPYNEQFF | TGTGCCATCAAGGTAGCGGGAGTCTCCCACCCCTACAATGAGCAGTTCTTC
NA | TRBJ2-7 | TRBV19 | TRBD2 | CASSSGLAGEVSSYEQYF | TGTGCCAGTAGTTCCGGACTAGCGGGAGAGGTGAGCTCCTACGAGCAGTACTTC
NA | TRBJ2-7 | TRBV11-2 | NA | CASSLGNEQYF | TGTGCCAGCAGCTTAGGAAACGAGCAGTACTTC
NA | TRBJ2-1 | TRBV7-7 | TRBD2 | CASSLIGLAELNEQFF | TGTGCCAGCAGCTTAATCGGGCTAGCGGAGCTAAATGAGCAGTTCTTC